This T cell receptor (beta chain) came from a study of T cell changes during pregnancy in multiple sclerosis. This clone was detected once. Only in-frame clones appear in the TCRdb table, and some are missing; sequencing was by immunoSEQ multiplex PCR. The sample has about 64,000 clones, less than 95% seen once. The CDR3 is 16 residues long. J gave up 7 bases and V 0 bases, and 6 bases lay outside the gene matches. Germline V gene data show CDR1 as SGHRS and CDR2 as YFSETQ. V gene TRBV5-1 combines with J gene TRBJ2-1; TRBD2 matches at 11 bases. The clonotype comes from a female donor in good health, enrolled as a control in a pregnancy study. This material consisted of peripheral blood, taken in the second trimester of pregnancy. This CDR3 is CASSLGLSGRVNEQFF. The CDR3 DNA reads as TGCGCCAGCAGCTTGGGTCTTAGCGGGAGGGTAAATGAGCAGTTCTTC. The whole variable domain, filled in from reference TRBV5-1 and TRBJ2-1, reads KAGVTQTPRYLIKTRGQQVTLSCSPISGHRSVSWYQQTPGQGLQFLFEYFSETQRNKGNFPGRFSGRQFSNSRSEMNVSTLELGDSALYLCASSLGLSGRVNEQFFGPGTRLTVL.